The T cell receptor (beta chain) described here comes from a study of T cell repertoires in cytomegalovirus infection. TCRdb used MiXCR to reprocess the reads, holding one entry per CDR3 protein. The repertoire holds about 740,000 distinct CDR3 sequences, roughly 35% seen once, with 2.8% in the top ten. The receptor comes from a human donor in good health (CMV status not recorded). Some clones in this sample may be carry-over from other donors' samples. Sequencing was performed on PBMCs.

CDR3 residues: CASTWGEKNTEAFF. CDR3 sequence (DNA): TGTGCCAGCACCTGGGGGGAGAAGAACACTGAAGCTTTCTTT. The chain couples TRBV7-9 to TRBJ1-1; TRBD1 is a possible D gene (5 bases). The length of the CDR3 is 14 residues. Per the germline V gene, CDR1 is SEHNR and CDR2 is FQNEAQ (reference sequence). Trimming took 7 bases from V and 1 from J, leaving 13 bases between them. Together with reference TRBV7-9 and TRBJ1-1, the CDR3 gives the full variable domain: DTGVSQNPRHKITKRGQNVTFRCDPISEHNRLYWYRQTLGQGPEFLTYFQNEAQLEKSRLLSDRFSAERPKGSFSTLEIQRTEQGDSAMYLCASTWGEKNTEAFFGQGTRLTVV.